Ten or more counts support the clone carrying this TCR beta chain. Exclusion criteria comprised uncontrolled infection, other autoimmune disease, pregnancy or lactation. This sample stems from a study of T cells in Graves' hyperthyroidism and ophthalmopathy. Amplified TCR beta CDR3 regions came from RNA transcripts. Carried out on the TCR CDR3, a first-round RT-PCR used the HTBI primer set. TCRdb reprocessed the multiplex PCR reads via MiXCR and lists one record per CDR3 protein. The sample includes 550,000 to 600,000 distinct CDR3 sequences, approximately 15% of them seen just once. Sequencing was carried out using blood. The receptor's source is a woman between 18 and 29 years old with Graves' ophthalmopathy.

The chain's CDR3 is CASSQGGFAEAFF. Here the CDR3 DNA reads TGTGCCAGCAGCCAAGGAGGATTCGCTGAAGCTTTCTTT. The rearrangement joins TRBV3-1 to TRBJ1-1; no reliable D call. The CDR3 has 13 amino acids. Germline CDR1 reads LGHDT; CDR2 reads YNNKEL (reference sequence). Trimming shortened V by 1 base and J by 6 bases, and 9 bases separated the two germline ends.